This passage covers 3 T cell receptor beta chains from one sample sequenced in a study of blood T cell repertoires in COVID-19. Produced via immunoSEQ multiplex PCR; TCRdb's table is partial and in-frame only. The sample includes about 300,000 clones, 65% to 85% of them seen just once. Input material: peripheral blood. The receptors originated from a human donor with COVID-19, enrolled during active disease. The donor label of this sample is uncertain.

The V and J genes are TRBV5-1 and TRBJ2-1, with D maybe TRBD2 (5 bases). The CDR3 length is 14 residues. V was clipped by 0 bases and J by 7 bases, with 11 bases between them. In germline, CDR1 is SGHRS, CDR2 YFSETQ. The CDR3 DNA reads TGCGCCAGCAGCTTGGGTGGTAGCGAGAATGAGCAGTTCTTC. It is translated as CASSLGGSENEQFF.

This rearrangement joins TRBV3-1 (or the pseudogene TRBV3-2) to TRBJ1-6; 8 nucleotides align to TRBD1. Germline CDR1 and CDR2: LGHDT and YNNKEL (reference sequence). The V gene end was trimmed by 1 base and the J gene end by 12 bases; junction bases not matched to a gene: 11. The CDR3 extends over 16 amino acids. DNA for the CDR3: TGTGCCAGCAGCCAAGCACGGGACAGGTCCATCCGACCCCTCCACTTT. Its protein is CASSQARDRSIRPLHF.

This clone appeared a few times. This chain links TRBV30 with TRBJ1-5, with D uncertain. Germline CDR1 reads GTSNPN; CDR2 reads SVGIG (reference sequence). The V gene lost 0 bases and the J gene lost 7 bases, with 16 bases spanning the gap. This CDR3 contains 15 residues. The CDR3 region has the DNA TGTGCCTGGAGTGTACCCGTGGGAGAAGGCCAGCCCCAGCATTTT. Translation: CAWSVPVGEGQPQHF.